This T cell receptor beta chain emerged from a study of radiation and T cells in renal cell carcinoma. Time point in this sample: baseline pretreatment blood. Treatment specified: 15 Gy SBRT to primary tumor, nephrectomy 4 weeks later. Blood was sampled at baseline, 2 weeks and 4 weeks after SBRT. The tumor was a clear cell renal cell carcinoma. V was pared by 2 bases and J by 9 bases, with 17 bases between. The germline V gene encodes CDR1 SNHLY and CDR2 FYNNEI. The CDR3 is 15 residues long. Assay used: immunoSEQ multiplex PCR; TCRdb lists only in-frame clones, some missing. The table has approximately 120,000 clones, about four fifths seen once.

This material consisted of blood, taken from a patient whose treatment included radiotherapy and nephrectomy. The chain employs TRBV2 and TRBJ2-4; D is undetermined. The sequence was obtained from a woman in her sixties with renal cell carcinoma. CDR3 in DNA: TGTGCCAGCAGTGAAAGAGGAAGTAGTGGTGGCATTCAGTACTTC. Protein sequence: CASSERGSSGGIQYF. The entire variable domain, with the rest obtained from reference TRBV2 and TRBJ2-4, is as follows: EPEVTQTPSHQVTQMGQEVILRCVPISNHLYFYWYRQILGQKVEFLVSFYNNEISEKSEIFDDQFSVERPDGSNFTLKIRSTKLEDSAMYFCASSERGSSGGIQYFGAGTRLSVL.